This T cell receptor (beta chain) is drawn from a study of blood T cell repertoires in COVID-19. Study-wide background: The samples span acute and convalescent COVID-19 from the United States, Italy and Spain.

Two negative PCRs, clearance, or symptom resolution characterized the recovered Cohort 3 donors. Per the authors' pipeline: Reference gene primers were amplified, and this amplification served to estimate nucleated cell counts. The protocol was immunoSEQ multiplex PCR, while the TCRdb copy is restricted to in-frame clones and leaves out a portion. V, J and clone size reflect that table, while D and trimming were determined from the DNA. This repertoire shows hundreds of thousands of clones, over 75% found once; its top ten account for around a tenth. Trimming cost V 0 bases and J 4 bases; bases outside gene matches: 4. This CDR3 comprises 15 residues. CDR1 is LGHNA, CDR2 YSLEER, per germline.

The chain links TRBV4-3 to TRBJ2-3; 7 nucleotides agree with TRBD2. The receptor was derived from a woman aged 40 to 49 who had recovered from COVID-19. The sequenced sample consisted of PBMCs or T cells enriched from blood (not recorded which). In DNA form, the CDR3 reads TGCGCCAGCAGCCAAGATGCGGGAGTCCCAGATACGCAGTATTTT. This encodes CASSQDAGVPDTQYF.